Presented here are 23 T cell receptor beta chains from one specimen sequenced in a study of T-cell reconstitution after alpha-beta-depleted transplantation in children. Preparation of the TCRbeta library was carried out with unique molecular identifiers. MiXCR, applied by TCRdb to the PCR reads, yields one record per CDR3 protein. The sample carries 500,000 or so distinct CDR3 sequences, 32% recorded once. The sequenced sample was PBMCs from the stem cell graft donor, obtained from the stem cell graft. Receptors were obtained from a human donor who donated a stem cell graft to a child with aplastic anemia.

This clonotype came up a few times. The rearrangement uses TRBV20-1 and TRBJ1-5; a weak D match, TRBD1 (5 bases). In germline, CDR1 is DFQATT, CDR2 SNEGSKA (reference sequence). This CDR3 is 12 amino acids long. Trimming removed 5 bases from V and 3 bases from J, with 8 bases in between. DNA for the CDR3: TGCAGTGCTCGCAGGGCCAATCAGCCCCAGCATTTT. It translates to CSARRANQPQHF.

V usage is TRBV5-1 and J usage is TRBJ2-1; 9 nucleotides agree with TRBD2. The CDR3 consists of 15 residues. Germline CDR1 is SGHRS and CDR2 is YFSETQ. V was pared by 1 base and J by 8 bases, with 7 bases of the junction left unmatched. The CDR3 loop is CASSLQAGGPDEQFF. The CDR3 region has the DNA TGCGCCAGCAGCTTGCAAGCGGGGGGTCCCGATGAGCAGTTCTTC.

The rearrangement links TRBV28 to TRBJ1-2, with TRBD1 matching over 7 bases. Germline CDR1 MDHEN, CDR2 SYDVKM. The CDR3 is made up of 17 amino acids. Trimming removed 8 bases from V and 7 bases from J; junction bases left unmatched: 22. In DNA form, the CDR3 reads TGTGCCAGCCATAAGACAGGGAACGACAACGTGGCGGGTGGCTACACCTTC. Translated: CASHKTGNDNVAGGYTF.

This clonotype showed up just once. The rearrangement joins TRBV11-2 to TRBJ2-3; 12 positions agree with TRBD2. The CDR3 consists of 18 residues. Trimming cost V 3 bases and J 5 bases; bases outside gene matches: 12. Germline loops: CDR1 SGHAT, CDR2 FQNNGV. CDR3 amino acids: CASSLTSGSLLFGDTQYF. The CDR3, as DNA: TGTGCCAGCAGCTTGACTAGCGGGAGTCTTTTATTCGGAGATACGCAGTATTTT.

This clonotype was observed a few times. The J gene is TRBJ2-3, the V gene TRBV18; D possibly matches TRBD1 or TRBD2 (5 bases each). V was clipped by 3 bases and J by 0 bases, with 16 bases between them. Germline lookup yields CDR1 KGHSH and CDR2 LQKENI. This CDR3 has 17 residues. The CDR3 region has the DNA TGTGCCAGCTCACCGCGCACGGGGCGTGCTAGCACAGATACGCAGTATTTT. It specifies CASSPRTGRASTDTQYF. The full variable domain, its missing parts supplied by reference TRBV18 and TRBJ2-3, is NAGVMQNPRHLVRRRGQEARLRCSPMKGHSHVYWYRQLPEEGLKFMVYLQKENIIDESGMPKERFSAEFPKEGPSILRIQQVVRGDSAAYFCASSPRTGRASTDTQYFGPGTRLTVL.

This clonotype was recorded a few times. This chain connects TRBV28 to TRBJ2-3, with D possibly being TRBD2 (5 bases). The CDR3 consists of 17 residues. Germline V lookup: CDR1 MDHEN, CDR2 SYDVKM. V lost 6 bases to trimming and J lost 2 bases, with 21 bases between them. The CDR3 DNA reads as TGTGCCAGCAGGCCGTCTCTAGGGAGTCACTTCACAGATACGCAGTATTTT. Translation gives CASRPSLGSHFTDTQYF. Full variable domain (remainder filled in from reference TRBV28 and TRBJ2-3): DVKVTQSSRYLVKRTGEKVFLECVQDMDHENMFWYRQDPGLGLRLIYFSYDVKMKEKGDIPEGYSVSREKKERFSLILESASTNQTSMYLCASRPSLGSHFTDTQYFGPGTRLTVL.

This sequence joins TRBV12-3 or TRBV12-4 and TRBJ1-2; D is unresolved. The CDR3 is 13 amino acids. V dropped 6 bases and J dropped 1 base, with 9 bases sitting between them. Here the CDR3 reads CASRLDLNYGYTF. CDR3 nucleotides: TGTGCCAGCAGACTAGACCTTAACTATGGCTACACCTTC.

CDR3 in DNA: TGTGCCAGCAGTCTACAGGGGGCTGGCACTGAAGCTTTCTTT. As protein: CASSLQGAGTEAFF. This chain connects TRBV12-3 or TRBV12-4 to TRBJ1-1, with 9 nucleotides matching TRBD1. The CDR3 sequence is 14 residues long. J was trimmed by 4 bases and V by 5 bases; bases with no gene match: 5.

This clonotype was seen ten or more times. Relative to the germline gene, one junction end is altered; a read error may explain this. The chain couples TRBV7-9 to TRBJ2-3, with 7 bases matching TRBD2. The V gene's germline CDR1 is SEHNR and CDR2 FQNEAQ (reference sequence). This CDR3 is built from 13 residues. The CDR3, as DNA: TGCGCCAGCAGCTTGGCTAGCGGTGATACGCAGTATTTT. It specifies CASSLASGDTQYF.

V and J are TRBV7-2 and TRBJ2-5; D remains unclear. V lost 4 bases and J lost 4, with 16 bases in between. The CDR3 loop spans 15 amino acids. Germline values: CDR1 SGHTA, CDR2 FQGNSA. Written as DNA, the CDR3 is TGTGCCAGCAGCTCGTCTAGATCGGCAGGAGAGACCCAGTACTTC. This codes for CASSSSRSAGETQYF.

This chain joins TRBV3-1 and TRBJ2-1; 8 bases are a match to TRBD2. Germline V gene data show CDR1 as LGHDT and CDR2 as YNNKEL (reference sequence). The CDR3 spans 16 residues. Losses at the gene ends were 3 bases for V and 2 bases for J; bases not matched to a gene: 6. CDR3 in amino acids: CASSQATSGPYNEQFF. The CDR3 bases are TGTGCCAGCAGCCAGGCCACTAGCGGCCCCTACAATGAGCAGTTCTTC.

This sequence joins TRBV29-1 and TRBJ1-2; TRBD1 matches 10 bases. V trimming: 6 bases; J trimming: 3 bases; junction bases outside the gene matches: 10. Germline CDR1 SQVTM, CDR2 ANQGSEA. CDR3 length: 15 amino acids. Here the CDR3 reads CSVGKTGGTYYGYTF. The CDR3 DNA reads TGCAGCGTAGGAAAGACAGGGGGCACTTACTATGGCTACACCTTC. Together with reference TRBV29-1 and TRBJ1-2, the CDR3 gives the full variable domain: SAVISQKPSRDICQRGTSLTIQCQVDSQVTMMFWYRQQPGQSLTLIATANQGSEATYESGFVIDKFPISRPNLTFSTLTVSNMSPEDSSIYLCSVGKTGGTYYGYTFGSGTRLTVV.

The J gene is TRBJ2-1, the V gene TRBV4-3; maybe TRBD2 (6 bases). Trimming left V 3 bases short and J 0 bases short, with 18 bases between. Germline CDR1 LGHNA, CDR2 YSLEER. This CDR3 has 18 amino acids. CDR3 sequence reads: CASSQARGTYSSYNEQFF. The CDR3 region has the DNA TGCGCCAGCAGCCAGGCACGCGGGACTTACAGCTCCTACAATGAGCAGTTCTTC.

There are a few counts of this clonotype. The V and J genes are TRBV6-1 and TRBJ2-1, with 11 bases that match TRBD1. Looked up from germline, CDR1 is MNHNS and CDR2 is SASEGT. The CDR3 has 16 amino acids. Trimming at V came to 9 bases and at J to 0 bases, leaving 7 bases not matched to a gene. The CDR3 loop reads CASDPGQGVSYNEQFF. DNA for the CDR3: TGTGCCAGTGACCCGGGACAGGGGGTCTCCTACAATGAGCAGTTCTTC.

The sample holds a few counts of this clonotype. The rearrangement joins TRBV10-1 to TRBJ2-2; maybe TRBD1 (6 bases). The CDR3 has 15 residues. The V end was cut by 3 bases, the J end by 2 bases, with 10 bases between. Germline V gene sequence: CDR1 WNHNN, CDR2 SYGVQD (reference sequence). CDR3 loop: CASSDTGSNTGELFF. In DNA, the CDR3 is TGCGCCAGCAGTGATACAGGGTCCAACACCGGGGAGCTGTTTTTT.

This clonotype has just a few counts. The chain couples TRBV7-9 to TRBJ2-2; D gene ambiguous. Germline V gene sequence: CDR1 SEHNR, CDR2 FQNEAQ (reference sequence). This CDR3 spans 15 amino acids. V dropped 5 bases and J dropped 4 bases, with 14 bases sitting between them. CDR3 DNA sequence: TGTGCCAGCAGCCCTTCCCGCCGTCCCACCGGGGAGCTGTTTTTT. Amino acids: CASSPSRRPTGELFF.

The chain uses TRBV7-2 and TRBJ2-2; TRBD1 matches at 7 bases. CDR3 length: 17 amino acids. The germline V gene encodes CDR1 SGHTA and CDR2 FQGNSA. V lost 2 bases to trimming and J lost 1 base; unmatched junction nucleotides: 7. As DNA, the CDR3 is TGTGCCAGCAGCTTAAGAGCAGGACAGGTGAACACCGGGGAGCTGTTTTTT. Its protein is CASSLRAGQVNTGELFF. Supplemented by reference TRBV7-2 and TRBJ2-2, the full variable domain reads GAGVSQSPSNKVTEKGKDVELRCDPISGHTALYWYRQSLGQGLEFLIYFQGNSAPDKSGLPSDRFSAERTGGSVSTLTIQRTQQEDSAVYLCASSLRAGQVNTGELFFGEGSRLTVL.

The CDR3 sequence is CASTRANEQFF. DNA of the CDR3: TGTGCCAGCACTAGGGCCAATGAGCAGTTCTTC. The chain couples TRBV7-2 to TRBJ2-1; no firm D call. Per germline, CDR1 SGHTA and CDR2 FQGNSA. CDR3 length: 11 residues. Trimming removed 7 bases at V and 6 bases at J, with 7 bases between.

The chain joins TRBV11-3 to TRBJ2-3, with 9 bases identical to TRBD2. The CDR3 covers 16 residues. The V segment lost 7 bases and the J segment 1 base; nucleotides outside the gene matches: 9. The V gene's germline CDR1 is SGHNT and CDR2 YENEEA. CDR3 residues: CASNPASSGGTDTQYF. Written as DNA, the CDR3 is TGTGCCAGCAACCCCGCATCTAGCGGGGGCACAGATACGCAGTATTTT. The complete variable domain, with remaining parts taken from reference TRBV11-3 and TRBJ2-3, reads EAGVVQSPRYKIIEKKQPVAFWCNPISGHNTLYWYLQNLGQGPELLIRYENEEAVDDSQLPKDRFSAERLKGVDSTLKIQPAELGDSAVYLCASNPASSGGTDTQYFGPGTRLTVL.

The chain has TRBV7-3 and TRBJ2-3, with D tentatively TRBD1 (5 bases). CDR3 length: 14 residues. V dropped 6 bases and J dropped 2 bases, with 12 bases sitting between them. Germline CDR1 is SGHTA and CDR2 is FQGTGA. In DNA, the CDR3 is TGTGCCAGCAGTCCAGGGTCGAACACAGATACGCAGTATTTT. This sequence encodes CASSPGSNTDTQYF.

The chain has TRBV29-1 and TRBJ2-6, with D uncertain. Germline V CDR1 and CDR2: SQVTM, ANQGSEA. The CDR3 contains 14 residues. V was clipped by 5 bases and J by 0 bases, with 8 bases between them. CDR3 region: CSVTKSSGANVLTF. In DNA form, the CDR3 reads TGCAGCGTTACCAAGAGCTCTGGGGCCAACGTCCTGACTTTC. The variable domain in full, completed from reference TRBV29-1 and TRBJ2-6, reads SAVISQKPSRDICQRGTSLTIQCQVDSQVTMMFWYRQQPGQSLTLIATANQGSEATYESGFVIDKFPISRPNLTFSTLTVSNMSPEDSSIYLCSVTKSSGANVLTFGAGSRLTVL.

CDR3 residues: CASGVYSNQPQHF. The CDR3, as DNA: TGTGCCAGCGGGGTATATAGCAATCAGCCCCAGCATTTT. This sequence joins TRBV2 and TRBJ1-5; D unclear. V gave up 8 bases and J gave up 0 bases, with 8 bases separating them. The CDR3 runs 13 residues. CDR1 is SNHLY and CDR2 is FYNNEI in the germline V gene. The full variable domain, completed using reference TRBV2 and TRBJ1-5, is EPEVTQTPSHQVTQMGQEVILRCVPISNHLYFYWYRQILGQKVEFLVSFYNNEISEKSEIFDDQFSVERPDGSNFTLKIRSTKLEDSAMYFCASGVYSNQPQHFGDGTRLSIL.

In this sample, this clonotype turned up a few times. This chain joins TRBV5-1 and TRBJ2-1; TRBD2 agrees at 11 bases. The CDR3 consists of 15 residues. V lost 6 bases to trimming and J lost 5 bases; unmatched junction nucleotides: 7. Germline assignment: CDR1 SGHRS and CDR2 YFSETQ. As DNA, the CDR3 is TGCGCCAGCACCGACGGGACTAGCGGACACAATGAGCAGTTCTTC. Encoded protein: CASTDGTSGHNEQFF.